The 27 T cell receptor beta chains below come from one sample, sequenced in a study of ipilimumab plus nivolumab after autologous stem cell transplantation. Repertoires were generated with immunoSEQ multiplex PCR, while TCRdb's copy carries only in-frame clones and drops some. The table shows fewer than 85,000 clones, with 75% to 85% occurring only once. This sample comprised PBMCs, obtained in a trial of ipilimumab plus nivolumab as post-transplant consolidation. The receptors here all came from a male donor with diffuse large B-cell lymphoma.

The rearrangement uses TRBV9 and TRBJ1-2, with D possibly TRBD1 on 5 matching bases. The CDR3 totals 14 residues. The V and J ends lost 1 base and 4 bases respectively, with 11 bases between them. Germline CDR1 SGDLS, CDR2 YYNGEE. Written as DNA, the CDR3 is TGTGCCAGCAGCGTAAGGGGTTTCGGCTATGGCTACACCTTC. Amino acid sequence: CASSVRGFGYGYTF.

The chain employs TRBV7-3 and TRBJ2-3, with 7 bases matching TRBD2. This CDR3 has 13 residues. In germline, CDR1 is SGHTA, CDR2 FQGTGA. V gave up 4 bases and J gave up 6 bases; unmatched junction bases: 4. This CDR3 reads CASSSGLEDTQYF. As DNA, the CDR3 is TGTGCCAGCAGCTCCGGACTAGAGGATACGCAGTATTTT.

V gene TRBV15 combines with J gene TRBJ2-3; 7 nucleotides line up with TRBD2. J gave up 1 base and V 0 bases, and 10 bases lay outside the gene matches. This CDR3 is 18 amino acids long. Germline V CDR1 and CDR2: LNHNV, YYDKDF (reference sequence). The chain's CDR3 is CATSRDPRRSGGTDTQYF. The CDR3 nucleotides read TGTGCCACCAGCAGAGACCCCCGAAGGAGCGGGGGCACAGATACGCAGTATTTT.

This clone was picked up one time. The genes are TRBV2 and TRBJ1-2, with D maybe TRBD1 (5 bases). The V end was cut by 7 bases, the J end by 3 bases, with 12 bases between. The germline gives CDR1 SNHLY, CDR2 FYNNEI. The CDR3 covers 13 residues. The CDR3 spells CASKMGGHYGYTF. The CDR3 bases are TGTGCCAGCAAGATGGGGGGTCACTATGGCTACACCTTC.

CDR3 DNA: TGTGCCAGCAGCTTGTCATATAGCAGGGAAGCTTTCTTT. Residues: CASSLSYSREAFF. The chain combines TRBV5-6 with TRBJ1-1; no clear D. In germline, CDR1 is SGHDT, CDR2 YYEEEE. The CDR3 is 13 residues long. The V gene lost 1 base and the J gene lost 8 bases, with 12 bases spanning the gap.

This chain links TRBV5-1 with TRBJ1-1, with a weak D call TRBD1 (6 bases). The CDR3 extends over 16 amino acids. The germline gives CDR1 SGHRS, CDR2 YFSETQ. Trimming cost V 2 bases and J 0 bases, with 14 bases left between them. CDR3 region: CASSLQGWDMNTEAFF. The CDR3 nucleotides are TGCGCCAGCAGCTTACAGGGATGGGACATGAACACTGAAGCTTTCTTT.

This clone was seen just once. The rearrangement joins TRBV7-8 to TRBJ1-2; D perhaps matches TRBD1 (6 bases). V was shortened by 5 bases and J by 2 bases, with 18 bases between the two germline ends. The CDR3 spans 16 residues. Germline CDR1 reads SGHVS; CDR2 reads FQNEAQ. CDR3 bases: TGTGCCAGCAGCCCTCGGCGGGGGCGGATGAACTATGGCTACACCTTC. Translating it yields CASSPRRGRMNYGYTF.

The rearrangement joins TRBV11-2 to TRBJ2-3; perhaps D is TRBD1 or TRBD2 (5 bases each). The CDR3 extends over 15 amino acids. The germline V gene encodes CDR1 SGHAT and CDR2 FQNNGV. V lost 6 bases to trimming and J lost 2 bases, with 15 bases between them. The CDR3 region is CASRSTGTYTDTQYF. DNA for the CDR3: TGTGCCAGCAGGTCGACCGGGACCTACACAGATACGCAGTATTTT.

The chain links TRBV5-6 to TRBJ2-7, with 10 bases matching TRBD1. Germline V gene data show CDR1 as SGHDT and CDR2 as YYEEEE. The CDR3 is 15 residues long. J lost 3 bases, V lost 4 bases, and 7 bases had no gene match. CDR3 in amino acids: CASSPGTGAFYEQYF. CDR3 nucleotides: TGTGCCAGCAGCCCTGGGACAGGGGCTTTCTACGAGCAGTACTTC.

The V call is TRBV7-2, the J call TRBJ2-2; possibly TRBD1 or TRBD2 for D (5 bases each). Per the germline V gene, CDR1 is SGHTA and CDR2 is FQGNSA. The V end was cut by 2 bases, the J end by 8 bases, with 18 bases between. This CDR3 has 16 amino acids. The CDR3 here is CASSLNRRRAGGELFF. CDR3 nucleotides: TGTGCCAGCAGCTTAAATCGGCGGCGGGCAGGGGGGGAGCTGTTTTTT.

This clone was seen a handful of times. V usage is TRBV5-1 and J usage is TRBJ1-6, with 10 bases that match TRBD1. The length of the CDR3 is 15 residues. Trimming removed 0 bases from V and 9 bases from J; junction bases left unmatched: 3. CDR1 is SGHRS, CDR2 YFSETQ, per germline. The CDR3: CASSLAGTGVSPLHF. Written as DNA, the CDR3 is TGCGCCAGCAGCTTGGCCGGGACAGGGGTTTCACCCCTCCACTTT.

This chain links TRBV2 with TRBJ1-4; tentatively, D is TRBD1 (5 bases). With 7 bases removed from V and 8 bases from J, the gap between germline ends came to 17 bases. The CDR3 length is 14 residues. Germline CDR1 is SNHLY and CDR2 is FYNNEI. CDR3 bases: TGTGCCAGCACTCTAGCCGGGGGTGGAGAAAAACTGTTTTTT. This translates into CASTLAGGGEKLFF.

The chain combines TRBV5-4 with TRBJ2-2; D might be TRBD2 (5 bases). V was clipped by 3 bases and J by 6 bases, with 18 bases between them. Germline V gene data show CDR1 as SGHNT and CDR2 as YYREEE (reference sequence). The CDR3 covers 16 residues. The CDR3 protein is CASSSDPNTGAGELFF. The CDR3 region has the DNA TGTGCCAGCAGCTCGGACCCTAATACCGGGGCCGGGGAGCTGTTTTTT. Supplemented by reference TRBV5-4 and TRBJ2-2, the full variable domain reads ETGVTQSPTHLIKTRGQQVTLRCSSQSGHNTVSWYQQALGQGPQFIFQYYREEENGRGNFPPRFSGLQFPNYSSELNVNALELDDSALYLCASSSDPNTGAGELFFGEGSRLTVL.

V gene TRBV4-2 combines with J gene TRBJ2-7, with D perhaps assigned TRBD1 or TRBD2 (5 bases each). V dropped 0 bases and J dropped 0 bases, with 12 bases sitting between them. The CDR3 extends over 16 amino acids. CDR1 and CDR2 from the germline V gene are LGHNA and YNFKEQ. The CDR3, as DNA: TGTGCCAGCAGCCAAGATTGGGGACGGCGCTCCTACGAGCAGTACTTC. Residues: CASSQDWGRRSYEQYF.

The chain recombines TRBV14 with TRBJ2-1, with D tentatively TRBD1 or TRBD2 (5 bases each). V dropped 0 bases and J dropped 3 bases, with 18 bases sitting between them. Germline assignment: CDR1 SGHDN and CDR2 FVKESK. This CDR3 has 18 residues. CDR3 sequence (DNA): TGTGCCAGCAGCCAAGATTCCGGACCCGGGACGGTCTACAATGAGCAGTTCTTC. Protein product: CASSQDSGPGTVYNEQFF.

V usage is TRBV4-2 and J usage is TRBJ2-2, with D maybe TRBD2 (6 bases). CDR1 is LGHNA and CDR2 is YNFKEQ in the germline V gene. The CDR3 has 14 amino acids. V lost 3 bases to trimming and J lost 7 bases, with 12 bases between them. The CDR3 is CASSHPWGVGELFF. Here the CDR3 DNA reads TGTGCCAGCAGCCATCCGTGGGGGGTCGGGGAGCTGTTTTTT.

The CDR3: CASGEPRRSYEQYF. CDR3 nucleotide sequence: TGTGCCAGCGGGGAGCCCCGCCGGTCCTACGAGCAGTACTTC. The V call is TRBV2, the J call TRBJ2-7, with TRBD2 as a possible D gene (5 bases). In germline, CDR1 is SNHLY, CDR2 FYNNEI. The CDR3 contains 14 residues. Trimming shortened V by 8 bases and J by 1 base, and 15 bases separated the two germline ends.

J is TRBJ1-2 and V is TRBV4-1, with D maybe TRBD1 (6 bases). CDR3 length equals 14 residues. Deletions cut 5 bases from V and 6 bases from J, with 16 bases between. The V gene's germline CDR1 is MGHRA and CDR2 YSYEKL. The CDR3: CASSSRGPIDGYTF. The CDR3, as DNA: TGCGCCAGCAGCTCCAGGGGACCTATAGATGGCTACACCTTC.

This clone appeared once. V gene TRBV5-1 combines with J gene TRBJ2-3; 11 nucleotides agree with TRBD1. V shed 4 bases and J 3 bases; nucleotides not matched to a gene: 7. The germline V gene encodes CDR1 SGHRS and CDR2 YFSETQ. CDR3 length equals 16 residues. CDR3 amino acids: CASSPSGTGGTDTQYF. In DNA, the CDR3 is TGCGCCAGCAGCCCCTCCGGGACAGGGGGGACAGATACGCAGTATTTT.

CDR3 in amino acids: CASSRTAGGGAVAYNEQFF. CDR3 coding DNA: TGTGCCAGCAGCCGGACGGCTGGCGGGGGGGCCGTGGCCTACAATGAGCAGTTCTTC. This chain connects TRBV5-4 to TRBJ2-1; 9 positions match TRBD2. Germline CDR1 reads SGHNT; CDR2 reads YYREEE (reference sequence). After removal of 4 bases from V and 2 bases from J, the junction contained 16 bases not matched to a gene. This CDR3 comprises 19 residues.

This rearrangement joins TRBV13 to TRBJ1-2; maybe TRBD1 (5 bases). Trimming left V 10 bases short and J 1 base short, with 19 bases between. The CDR3 totals 15 residues. Looked up from germline, CDR1 is PRHDT and CDR2 is FYEKMQ (reference sequence). The CDR3, as DNA: TGTGCCACTAGACGGAGGGACTCCTATAACTATGGCTACACCTTC. Its protein is CATRRRDSYNYGYTF.

V is TRBV19 and J is TRBJ1-1; weak D call: TRBD1 (6 bases). This CDR3 has 13 amino acids. Germline lookup yields CDR1 LNHDA and CDR2 SQIVND (reference sequence). V gave up 6 bases and J gave up 0 bases, with 8 bases separating them. As DNA, the CDR3 is TGTGCCAGTAGCGGACAGATGAACACTGAAGCTTTCTTT. Amino acid sequence: CASSGQMNTEAFF.

The chain joins TRBV7-6 to TRBJ2-5; TRBD2 agrees at 8 bases. This CDR3 is built from 14 residues. Trimming removed 6 bases from V and 4 bases from J; junction bases left unmatched: 7. Germline CDR1 and CDR2: SGHVS and FNYEAQ. In DNA, the CDR3 is TGTGCCAGCAGAGGGTTCGCGGGAGGAGAGACCCAGTACTTC. Translating gives CASRGFAGGETQYF.

This clone has only a few counts. The chain joins TRBV19 to TRBJ2-3; D is unclear. The CDR3 covers 12 residues. Germline-derived CDR1 and CDR2 are LNHDA and SQIVND (reference sequence). Trimming shortened V by 5 bases and J by 7 bases, and 10 bases separated the two germline ends. DNA of the CDR3: TGTGCCAGTAGTCAAGGGCTAAATACGCAGTATTTT. Protein product: CASSQGLNTQYF.

The chain has TRBV11-3 and TRBJ1-3, with a weak D call TRBD1 (6 bases). Germline-derived CDR1 and CDR2 are SGHNT and YENEEA. Trimming took 0 bases from V and 0 from J, leaving 9 bases between them. The CDR3 is 16 residues long. The DNA for the CDR3 is TGTGCCAGCAGCTTAGATGGACAGAACTCTGGAAACACCATATATTTT. It yields the protein CASSLDGQNSGNTIYF.

This chain connects TRBV19 to TRBJ2-7; D remains ambiguous. The CDR3 sequence is 14 residues long. The germline V gene has CDR1 LNHDA and CDR2 SQIVND (reference sequence). V was clipped by 5 bases and J by 7 bases, with 18 bases between them. CDR3 amino acids: CASSPTTQMREQYF. In nucleotides, the CDR3 is TGTGCCAGTAGTCCTACCACGCAAATGAGGGAGCAGTACTTC.

The rearrangement joins TRBV12-5 to TRBJ2-2, with unresolved D. This CDR3 contains 16 residues. The germline gives CDR1 LGHNT, CDR2 FRNRAP. Trimming cost V 0 bases and J 3 bases, with 11 bases left between them. In nucleotides, the CDR3 is TGTGCTAGTGGTTTGGTATTTGATGGAGACACCGGGGAGCTGTTTTTT. Translation: CASGLVFDGDTGELFF.